The sample holds a few counts of the clone carrying this T cell receptor (beta chain). Participant reports of clinical history set cohort assignment. The sample belongs to a study of blood T cell repertoires in COVID-19. Study at large: Whether acute or convalescent, the COVID-19 samples came from the United States, Italy and Spain.

The repertoire was sequenced with immunoSEQ multiplex PCR; TCRdb's copy has only in-frame clones and lacks some. The table includes a few hundred thousand clones, about nine tenths detected once. The V gene end was trimmed by 3 bases and the J gene end by 1 base; junction bases not matched to a gene: 14. Germline CDR1 is DFQATT and CDR2 is SNEGSKA (reference sequence). The CDR3 extends over 17 amino acids. This clonotype originated in a woman in her twenties or thirties who had recovered from COVID-19. The chain is built from TRBV20-1 and TRBJ1-2, with 7 bases matching TRBD1. Material for sequencing was PBMCs or T cells enriched from blood (not recorded which). The CDR3 bases are TGCAGTGCTAGTCAGGACAGGCAGGGGATAGTTAACTATGGCTACACCTTC. Encoded protein: CSASQDRQGIVNYGYTF.